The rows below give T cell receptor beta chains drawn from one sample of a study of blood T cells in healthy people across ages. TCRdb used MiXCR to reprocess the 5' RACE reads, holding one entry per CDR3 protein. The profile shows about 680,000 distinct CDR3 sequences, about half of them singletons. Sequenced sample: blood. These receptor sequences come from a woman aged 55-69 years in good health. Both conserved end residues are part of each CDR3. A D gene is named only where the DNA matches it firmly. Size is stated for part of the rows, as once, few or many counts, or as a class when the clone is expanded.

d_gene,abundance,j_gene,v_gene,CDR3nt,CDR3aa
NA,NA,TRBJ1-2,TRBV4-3,TGCGCCAGCAGCCAAGACGACAGGACTTCTCACTATGGCTACACCTTC,CASSQDDRTSHYGYTF
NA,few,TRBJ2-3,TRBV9,TGTGCCAGCAGCACCAGGGGTTCTGGCACAGATACGCAGTATTTT,CASSTRGSGTDTQYF
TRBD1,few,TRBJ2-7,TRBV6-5,TGTGCCAGCAGTTATCAGGGACAGGGAATCTACGAGCAGTACTTC,CASSYQGQGIYEQYF
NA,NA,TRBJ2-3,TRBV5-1,TGCGCCAGCAGCTTGGATGGGACCCTGAAAGATACGCAGTATTTT,CASSLDGTLKDTQYF
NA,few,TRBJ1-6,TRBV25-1,TGTGCCAGCAACCCTGCGGAGGGTTATTCACCCCTCCACTTT,CASNPAEGYSPLHF
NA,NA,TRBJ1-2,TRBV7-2,TGTGCCAGCAGCTTAGGCAGGGAGAGCTATGGCTACACCTTC,CASSLGRESYGYTF
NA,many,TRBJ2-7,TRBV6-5,TGTGCCAGCACCTCCTGGGGTGCCTACGAGCAGTACTTC,CASTSWGAYEQYF
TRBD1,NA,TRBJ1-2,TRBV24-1,TGTGCCACCAGTGACGCCGGGACAGGGTTCTTCGAGGGCTACACCTTC,CATSDAGTGFFEGYTF
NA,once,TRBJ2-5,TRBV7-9,TGTGCCAGCAGCCTTCTTCAAGAGACCCTGTACTTC,CASSLLQETLYF
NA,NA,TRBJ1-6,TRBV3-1,TGTGCCAGCAGCAATACCCGGGGCCGATCACCCCTCCACTTT,CASSNTRGRSPLHF
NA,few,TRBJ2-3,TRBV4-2,TGTGCCAGCAGCCAAGCCTCCCCGGGACTCAACACAGATACGCAGTATTTT,CASSQASPGLNTDTQYF
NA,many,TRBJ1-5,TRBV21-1,TGTGCCAGCAGACACCGGGACAAAGACCATCAGCCCCAGCATTTT,CASRHRDKDHQPQHF
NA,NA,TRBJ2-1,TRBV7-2,TGTGCCAGCACCAAGGGGGGAGGGGTAGTCAATGAGCGGTTCTTC,CASTKGGGVVNERFF
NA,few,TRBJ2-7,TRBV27,TGTGCCAGCAGTATCAGGATCTCCTACGAGCAGTACTTC,CASSIRISYEQYF